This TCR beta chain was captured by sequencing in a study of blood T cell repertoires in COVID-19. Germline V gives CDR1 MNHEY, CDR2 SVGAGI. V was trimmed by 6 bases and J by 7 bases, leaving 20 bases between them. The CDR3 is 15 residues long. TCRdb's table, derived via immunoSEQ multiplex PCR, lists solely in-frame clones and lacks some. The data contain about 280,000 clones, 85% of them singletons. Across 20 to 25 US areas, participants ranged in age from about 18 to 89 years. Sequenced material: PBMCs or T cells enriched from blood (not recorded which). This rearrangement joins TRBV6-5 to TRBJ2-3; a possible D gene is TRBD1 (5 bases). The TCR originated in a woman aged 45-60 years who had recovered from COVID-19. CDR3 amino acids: CASRESVGLGYTQYF. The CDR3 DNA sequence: TGTGCCAGCAGGGAGTCAGTGGGGCTGGGCTATACGCAGTATTTT.